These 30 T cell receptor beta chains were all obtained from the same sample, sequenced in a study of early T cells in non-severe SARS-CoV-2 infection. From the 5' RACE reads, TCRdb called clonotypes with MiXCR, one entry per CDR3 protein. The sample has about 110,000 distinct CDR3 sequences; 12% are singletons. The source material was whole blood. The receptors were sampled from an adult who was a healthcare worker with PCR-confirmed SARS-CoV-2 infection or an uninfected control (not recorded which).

The CDR3 protein is CASNPGTIAKNIQYF. CDR3 coding DNA: TGTGCCAGCAATCCCGGGACAATAGCCAAAAACATTCAGTACTTC. V usage is TRBV6-2 or TRBV6-3 and J usage is TRBJ2-4; a weak D match, TRBD1 (6 bases). Per the germline V gene, CDR1 is MNHEY and CDR2 is SVGEGT. The CDR3 sequence is 15 residues long. Between the trimmed V and J ends, which lost 7 bases and 0 bases, there was a span of 13 bases.

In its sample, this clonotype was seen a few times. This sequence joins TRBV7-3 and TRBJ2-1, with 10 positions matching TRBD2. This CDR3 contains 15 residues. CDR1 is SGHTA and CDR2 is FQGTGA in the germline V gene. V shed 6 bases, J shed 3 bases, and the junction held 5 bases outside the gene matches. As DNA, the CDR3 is TGTGCCAGCAGTTCTAGCGGGGGAGGCTACAATGAGCAGTTCTTC. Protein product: CASSSSGGGYNEQFF.

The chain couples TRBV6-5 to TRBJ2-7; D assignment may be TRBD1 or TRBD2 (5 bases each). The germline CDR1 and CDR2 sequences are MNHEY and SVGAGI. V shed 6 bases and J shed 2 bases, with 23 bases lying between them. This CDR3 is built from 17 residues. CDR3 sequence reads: CASSPYFVGEIAYEQYF. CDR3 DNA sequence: TGTGCCAGCAGCCCCTACTTTGTGGGGGAGATAGCCTACGAGCAGTACTTC.

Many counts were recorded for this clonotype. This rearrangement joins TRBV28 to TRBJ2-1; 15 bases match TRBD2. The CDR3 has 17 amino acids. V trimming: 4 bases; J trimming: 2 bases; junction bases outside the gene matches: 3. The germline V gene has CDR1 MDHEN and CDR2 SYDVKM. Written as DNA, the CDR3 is TGTGCCAGCAGTTCGGGACTAGCGGGAGGAACCTACAATGAGCAGTTCTTC. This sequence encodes CASSSGLAGGTYNEQFF.

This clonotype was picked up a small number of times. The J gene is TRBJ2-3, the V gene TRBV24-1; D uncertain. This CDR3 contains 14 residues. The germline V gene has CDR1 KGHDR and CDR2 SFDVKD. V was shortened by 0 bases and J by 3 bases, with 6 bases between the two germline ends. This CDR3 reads CATSDLPQTDTQYF. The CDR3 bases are TGTGCCACCAGTGATTTGCCCCAGACAGATACGCAGTATTTT.

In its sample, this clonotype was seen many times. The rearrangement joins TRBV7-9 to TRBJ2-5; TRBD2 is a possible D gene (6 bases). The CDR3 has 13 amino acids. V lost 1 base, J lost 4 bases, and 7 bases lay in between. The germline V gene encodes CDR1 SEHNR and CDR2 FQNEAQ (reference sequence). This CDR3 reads CASSLGSGETQYF. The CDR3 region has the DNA TGTGCCAGCAGCTTAGGTAGCGGAGAGACCCAGTACTTC.

The CDR3 loop is CASIVQAGDNEQFF. The CDR3 coding sequence is TGTGCCAGCATAGTACAGGCAGGGGACAATGAGCAGTTCTTC. The chain has TRBV12-3 or TRBV12-4 and TRBJ2-1; perhaps TRBD1 as D (6 bases). Trimming removed 7 bases at V and 5 bases at J, with 15 bases between. CDR3 length: 14 amino acids.

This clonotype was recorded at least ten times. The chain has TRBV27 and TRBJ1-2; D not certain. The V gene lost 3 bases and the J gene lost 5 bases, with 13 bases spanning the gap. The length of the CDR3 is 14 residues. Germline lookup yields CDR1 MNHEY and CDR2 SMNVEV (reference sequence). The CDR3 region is CASSLAGGDYGYTF. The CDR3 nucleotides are TGTGCCAGCAGTTTGGCGGGAGGAGATTATGGCTACACCTTC.

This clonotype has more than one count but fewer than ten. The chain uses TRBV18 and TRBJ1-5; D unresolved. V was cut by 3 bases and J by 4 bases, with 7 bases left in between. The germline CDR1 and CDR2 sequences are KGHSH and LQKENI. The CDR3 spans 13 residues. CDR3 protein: CASSPDTNQPQHF. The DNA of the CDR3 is TGTGCCAGCTCACCCGACACGAATCAGCCCCAGCATTTT.

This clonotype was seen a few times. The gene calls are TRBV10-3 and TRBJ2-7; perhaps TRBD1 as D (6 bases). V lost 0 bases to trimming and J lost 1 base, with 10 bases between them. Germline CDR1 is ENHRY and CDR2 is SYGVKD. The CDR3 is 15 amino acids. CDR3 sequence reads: CAISESDRESYEQYF. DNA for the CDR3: TGTGCCATCAGTGAGTCGGACAGAGAGTCCTACGAGCAGTACTTC.

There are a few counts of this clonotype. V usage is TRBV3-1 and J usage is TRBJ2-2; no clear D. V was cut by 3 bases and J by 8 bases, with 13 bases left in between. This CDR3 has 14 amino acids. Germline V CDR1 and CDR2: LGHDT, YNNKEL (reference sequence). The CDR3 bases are TGTGCCAGCAGCCAGGAGCTTCGTTCAGGGGAGCTGTTTTTT. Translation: CASSQELRSGELFF.

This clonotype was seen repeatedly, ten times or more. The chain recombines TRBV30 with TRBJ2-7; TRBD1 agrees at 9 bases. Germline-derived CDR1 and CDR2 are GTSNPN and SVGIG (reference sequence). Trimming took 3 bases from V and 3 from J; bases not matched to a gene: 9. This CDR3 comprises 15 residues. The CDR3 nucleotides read TGTGCCTGGAGGATTACCGGGACAGGGTACTACGAGCAGTACTTC. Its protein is CAWRITGTGYYEQYF.

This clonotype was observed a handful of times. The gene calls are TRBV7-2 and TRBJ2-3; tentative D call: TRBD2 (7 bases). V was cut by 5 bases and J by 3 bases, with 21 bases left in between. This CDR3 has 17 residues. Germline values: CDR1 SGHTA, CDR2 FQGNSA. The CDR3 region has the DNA TGTGCCAGCAGCCGAGGCGGGGGCGCCGGGGCGACAGATACGCAGTATTTT. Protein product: CASSRGGGAGATDTQYF. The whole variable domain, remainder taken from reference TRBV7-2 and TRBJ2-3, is GAGVSQSPSNKVTEKGKDVELRCDPISGHTALYWYRQSLGQGLEFLIYFQGNSAPDKSGLPSDRFSAERTGGSVSTLTIQRTQQEDSAVYLCASSRGGGAGATDTQYFGPGTRLTVL.

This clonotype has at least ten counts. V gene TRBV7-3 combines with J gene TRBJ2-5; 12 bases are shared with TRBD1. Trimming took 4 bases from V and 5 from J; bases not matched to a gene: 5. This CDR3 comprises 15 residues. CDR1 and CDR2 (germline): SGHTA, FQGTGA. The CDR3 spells CASSWGTGGLETQYF. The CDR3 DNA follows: TGTGCCAGCAGCTGGGGGACAGGGGGCTTGGAGACCCAGTACTTC.

CDR3: CASSQDRRIGGETQYF. The CDR3 nucleotides are TGTGCCAGCAGCCAAGATCGGCGGATCGGCGGAGAGACCCAGTACTTC. The chain uses TRBV3-1 and TRBJ2-5; D is uncertain. Trimming took off 0 bases at V and 4 bases at J, with 15 bases between the two ends. Germline lookup yields CDR1 LGHDT and CDR2 YNNKEL (reference sequence). The CDR3 covers 16 residues.

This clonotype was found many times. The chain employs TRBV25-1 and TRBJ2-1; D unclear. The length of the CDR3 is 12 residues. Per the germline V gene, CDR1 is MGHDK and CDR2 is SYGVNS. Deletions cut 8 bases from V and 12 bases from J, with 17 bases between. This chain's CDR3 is CASGPDRLRQFF. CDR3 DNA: TGTGCCAGCGGCCCTGACCGACTGAGGCAGTTCTTC.

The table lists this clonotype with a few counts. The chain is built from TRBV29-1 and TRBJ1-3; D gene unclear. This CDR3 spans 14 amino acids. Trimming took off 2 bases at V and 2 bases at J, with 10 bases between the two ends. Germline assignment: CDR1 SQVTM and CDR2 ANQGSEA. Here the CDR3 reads CSVESGPAGNTIYF. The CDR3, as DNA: TGCAGCGTTGAATCTGGGCCGGCTGGAAACACCATATATTTT.

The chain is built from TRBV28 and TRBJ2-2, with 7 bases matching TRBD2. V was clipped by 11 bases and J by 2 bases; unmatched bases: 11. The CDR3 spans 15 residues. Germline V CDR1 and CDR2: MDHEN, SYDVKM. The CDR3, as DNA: TGTGCCTCCAAAGCGGGGCAGATAAACACCGGGGAGCTGTTTTTT. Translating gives CASKAGQINTGELFF.

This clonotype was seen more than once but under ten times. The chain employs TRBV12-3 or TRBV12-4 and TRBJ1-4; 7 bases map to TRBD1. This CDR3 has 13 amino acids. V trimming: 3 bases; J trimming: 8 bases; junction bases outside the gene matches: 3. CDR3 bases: TGTGCCAGCAGTTTGGGCAGGGGGGAAAAACTGTTTTTT. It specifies CASSLGRGEKLFF.

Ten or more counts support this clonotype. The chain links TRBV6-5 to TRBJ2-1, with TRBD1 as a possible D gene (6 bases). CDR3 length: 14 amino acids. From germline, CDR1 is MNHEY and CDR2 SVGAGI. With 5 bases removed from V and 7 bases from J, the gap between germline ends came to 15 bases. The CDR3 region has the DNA TGTGCCAGCAGTGACGACAGGCTTGGAAATGAGCAGTTCTTC. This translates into CASSDDRLGNEQFF.

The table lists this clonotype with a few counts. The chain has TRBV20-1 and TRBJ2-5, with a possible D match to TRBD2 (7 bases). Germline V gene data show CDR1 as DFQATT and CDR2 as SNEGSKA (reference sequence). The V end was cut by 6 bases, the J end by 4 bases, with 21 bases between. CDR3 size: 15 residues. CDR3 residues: CSANGGGGAAETQYF. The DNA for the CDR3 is TGCAGTGCAAACGGTGGTGGGGGGGCGGCAGAGACCCAGTACTTC.

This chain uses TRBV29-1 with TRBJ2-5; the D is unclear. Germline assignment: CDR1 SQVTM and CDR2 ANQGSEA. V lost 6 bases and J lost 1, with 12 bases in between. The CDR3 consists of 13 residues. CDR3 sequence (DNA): TGCAGCGTAGCCGGACGGCTCCAAGAGACCCAGTACTTC. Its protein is CSVAGRLQETQYF.

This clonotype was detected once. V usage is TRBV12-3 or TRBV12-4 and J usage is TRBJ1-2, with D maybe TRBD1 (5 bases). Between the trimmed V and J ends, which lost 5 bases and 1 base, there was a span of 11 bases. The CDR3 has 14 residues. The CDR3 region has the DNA TGTGCCAGCAGTGACAGCTCCGATAACTATGGCTACACCTTC. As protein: CASSDSSDNYGYTF.

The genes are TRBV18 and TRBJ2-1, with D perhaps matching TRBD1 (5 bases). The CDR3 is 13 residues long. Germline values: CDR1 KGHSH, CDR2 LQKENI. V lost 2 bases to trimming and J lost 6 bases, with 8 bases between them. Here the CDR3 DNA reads TGTGCCAGCTCACCAGGGGCACGCAATGAGCAGTTCTTC. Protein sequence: CASSPGARNEQFF. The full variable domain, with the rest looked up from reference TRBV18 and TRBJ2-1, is NAGVMQNPRHLVRRRGQEARLRCSPMKGHSHVYWYRQLPEEGLKFMVYLQKENIIDESGMPKERFSAEFPKEGPSILRIQQVVRGDSAAYFCASSPGARNEQFFGPGTRLTVL.

CDR3 coding DNA: TGTGCCAGCAGCCAACTTAGCGGGGGACGCACAGATACGCAGTATTTT. This gives the protein CASSQLSGGRTDTQYF. V gene TRBV3-1 combines with J gene TRBJ2-3, with TRBD2 matching 9 bases. With V trimmed by 2 bases and J by 1 base, 4 bases remained unmatched. This CDR3 is 16 amino acids long. CDR1 and CDR2 from the germline V gene are LGHDT and YNNKEL (reference sequence).

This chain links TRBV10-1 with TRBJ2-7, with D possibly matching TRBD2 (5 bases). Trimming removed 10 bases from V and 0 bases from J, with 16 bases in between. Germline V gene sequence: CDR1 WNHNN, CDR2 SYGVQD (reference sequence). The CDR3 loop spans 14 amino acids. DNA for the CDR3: TGCGCCAACTTATCGAGCGGCAGCTCCTACGAGCAGTACTTC. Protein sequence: CANLSSGSSYEQYF.

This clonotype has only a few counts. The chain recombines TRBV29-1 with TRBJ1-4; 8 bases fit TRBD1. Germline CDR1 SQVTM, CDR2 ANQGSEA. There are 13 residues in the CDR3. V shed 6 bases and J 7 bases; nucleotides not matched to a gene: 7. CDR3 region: CSVVGQETEKLFF. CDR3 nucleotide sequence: TGCAGCGTGGTGGGACAGGAGACTGAAAAACTGTTTTTT.

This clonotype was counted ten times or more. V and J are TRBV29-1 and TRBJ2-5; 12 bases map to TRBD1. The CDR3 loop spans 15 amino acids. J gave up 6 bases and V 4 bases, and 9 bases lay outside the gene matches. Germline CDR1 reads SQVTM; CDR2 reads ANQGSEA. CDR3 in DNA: TGCAGCGTTGCTGCCGGGACAGGGGGCTTGAAGACCCAGTACTTC. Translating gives CSVAAGTGGLKTQYF. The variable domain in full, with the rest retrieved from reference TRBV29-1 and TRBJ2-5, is SAVISQKPSRDICQRGTSLTIQCQVDSQVTMMFWYRQQPGQSLTLIATANQGSEATYESGFVIDKFPISRPNLTFSTLTVSNMSPEDSSIYLCSVAAGTGGLKTQYFGPGTRLLVL.

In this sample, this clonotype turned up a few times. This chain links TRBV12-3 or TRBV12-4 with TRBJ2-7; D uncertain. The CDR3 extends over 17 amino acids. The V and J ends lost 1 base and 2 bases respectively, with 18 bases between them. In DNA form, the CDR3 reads TGTGCCAGCAGTTTAGGAAGTACGGCACTATCACCCTACGAGCAGTACTTC. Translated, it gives CASSLGSTALSPYEQYF.

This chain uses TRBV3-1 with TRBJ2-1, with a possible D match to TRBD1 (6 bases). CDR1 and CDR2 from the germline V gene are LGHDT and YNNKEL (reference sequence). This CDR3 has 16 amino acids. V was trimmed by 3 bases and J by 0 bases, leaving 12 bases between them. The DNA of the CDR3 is TGTGCCAGCAGCCACAGGGGTAAGAGCTCCTACAATGAGCAGTTCTTC. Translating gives CASSHRGKSSYNEQFF.